Listed here is a single TCR beta chain. The antigen it recognizes is unknown. Within one base of it there is no much larger clone, and no base qualities were kept. The data belong to a study of Graves' ophthalmopathy and Graves' hyperthyroidism (dated by TCRdb to the late 2010s). Regarding the research as a whole: Peripheral blood was collected before any treatment was given, at the time of initial diagnosis. TCR beta repertoire signatures were used to distinguish Graves' ophthalmopathy from Graves' hyperthyroidism and to predict progression to ophthalmopathy. In total, over 130 blood samples were TCR-sequenced: 40 to 45 ophthalmopathy, some 75 hyperthyroidism and approximately 17 hyperthyroidism-to-ophthalmopathy patients. A discovery set of 100 patients (more than 40 ophthalmopathy, 55 to 65 stable hyperthyroidism) was enrolled to explore V-J signatures distinguishing ophthalmopathy from hyperthyroidism. An independent validation cohort was composed of approximately 19 hyperthyroidism patients and 17 patients who later progressed from hyperthyroidism to ophthalmopathy. In five to seven hyperthyroidism patients, the T-cell repertoire of thyroid tissue was compared with the T-cell repertoire of blood. Following sampling, methimazole starting at 30 mg daily was administered to hyperthyroidism patients, and high-dose intravenous methylprednisolone was administered to ophthalmopathy patients. Results and caveats for the whole study, not just this receptor: Most of the expanded thyroid clonotypes with a frequency above 0.001 were also detected in blood, and it was suggested that the thyroid immune response may be reflected by blood repertoires. In validation, the model predicted ophthalmopathy progression with about 70% sensitivity and approximately 78% specificity; more than ten predicted patients were CT-confirmed with GO in a median of about 6.2 months. The 13-signature model separated ophthalmopathy from stable hyperthyroidism with 85% to 90% sensitivity and approximately 83% specificity in cross-validation, and 80%/75% in the test set. No statistical method was used to predetermine the sample size, and group allocation was not hidden from the investigators.

Reading the germline V gene gives CDR1 SGHRS and CDR2 YFSETQ. A distance of 11 bases separates the germline ends of V and J, which lose 4 bases and 0 bases respectively. Its CDR3 holds 15 amino acids, cysteine through phenylalanine. Left in the record is the CDR3 DNA by itself, 45 bases read in frame from the first base. TCR beta CDR3 regions were amplified from RNA transcripts for repertoire sequencing. The first round of RT-PCR was done with HTBI primers and the Qiagen OneStep RT-PCR kit, and was followed by a second round of multiplex PCR, then size selection and purification. Libraries were sequenced paired-end with 100 bp reads on an Illumina HiSeq2000. In the authors' own workflow: SOAPnuke was used to process the reads, removing any read that contained adapters or uncalled bases, had a mean Phred below 15, or lacked an exact match to the constant primer or identifier. COPE v1.2.5 was used to merge high-quality paired reads. Each unique nucleotide sequence was defined as a clonotype, and clonotypes were aligned to IMGT TRB V, D and J references with MiTCR v1.1. Analysis was restricted to V-J combinations with a frequency above 0.0001, which covered about 99% of repertoires. A TCR clonal expansion and chaos score per V-J combination was defined as the ratio of F50 clonal expansion to chaos observed in the TCRdist matrix. Welch's t-statistics and random forest were used to narrow the features down to about twelve V-J combinations, which were then fed into a naive Bayes classifier. The similarity between thyroid and blood repertoires was quantified using the Morisita-Horn index. TCRdb trimmed the raw reads at Q25, called clones with MiXCR and kept productive beta chains. Rows merge per CDR3 protein into single entries with the most common DNA and genes. TCRdb's processing, not the authors' own work, is the source of the V and J calls. This sample lists about 740,000 distinct CDR3 sequences; roughly 40% were detected once. The top ten hold around 40% of the sample.

Ophthalmopathy patients were characterized by moderately to severely active disease, a Clinical Activity Score of at least 3, a NOSPECS grade of at least 4, and a disease duration under 3 months. Patients were excluded if they had other autoimmune diseases, uncontrolled infections, pregnancy or lactation. Diagnosis was based on clinical symptoms, serum thyroxine, TRAb, thyroid ultrasound and orbital computed tomography. PBMCs were isolated from about 10 ml of fresh peripheral blood by Ficoll-Paque density gradient centrifugation. Total RNA was extracted with Trizol reagent and quality-checked on an Agilent 2100 Bioanalyzer.

The sample comprised peripheral blood. The sequence was collected from an adult man with Graves' ophthalmopathy. Recombination linked TRBV5-1 to TRBJ1-3, with the D gene call left open. In nucleotide form, the sequence is TGCGCCAGCAGCCCGGAGGCGAGCTCTGGAAACACCATATATTTT. Translated, it reads CASSPEASSGNTIYF.